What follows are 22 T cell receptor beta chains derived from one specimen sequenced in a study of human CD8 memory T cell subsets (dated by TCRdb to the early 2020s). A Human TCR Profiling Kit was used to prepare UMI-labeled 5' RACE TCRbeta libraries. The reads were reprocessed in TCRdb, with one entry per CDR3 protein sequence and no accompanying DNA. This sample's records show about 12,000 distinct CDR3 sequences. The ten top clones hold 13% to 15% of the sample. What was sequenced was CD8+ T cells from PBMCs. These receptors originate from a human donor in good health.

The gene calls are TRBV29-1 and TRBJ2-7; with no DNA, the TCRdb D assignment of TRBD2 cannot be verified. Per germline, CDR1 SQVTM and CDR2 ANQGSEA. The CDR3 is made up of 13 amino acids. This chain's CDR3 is CSVEEDSSYEQYF.

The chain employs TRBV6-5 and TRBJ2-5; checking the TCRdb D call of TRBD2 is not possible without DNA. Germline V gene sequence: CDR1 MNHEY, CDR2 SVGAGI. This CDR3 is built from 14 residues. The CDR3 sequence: CASSTSSGSLTQYF.

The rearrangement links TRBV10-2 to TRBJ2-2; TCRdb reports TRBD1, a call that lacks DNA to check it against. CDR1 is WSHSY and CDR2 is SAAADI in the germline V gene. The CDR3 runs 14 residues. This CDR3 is CASSAGPNTGELFF.

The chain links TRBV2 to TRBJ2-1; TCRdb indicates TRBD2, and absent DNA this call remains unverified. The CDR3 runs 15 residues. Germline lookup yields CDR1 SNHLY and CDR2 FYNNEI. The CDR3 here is CASSIAGAAVDEQFF.

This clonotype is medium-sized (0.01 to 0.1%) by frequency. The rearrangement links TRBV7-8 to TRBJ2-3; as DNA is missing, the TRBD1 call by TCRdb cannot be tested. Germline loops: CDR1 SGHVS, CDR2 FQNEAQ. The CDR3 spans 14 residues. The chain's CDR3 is CASSPPGGPDTQYF.

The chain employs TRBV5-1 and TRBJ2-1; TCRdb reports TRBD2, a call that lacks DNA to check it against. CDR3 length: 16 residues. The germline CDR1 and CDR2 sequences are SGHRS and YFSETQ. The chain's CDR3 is CASSLGLAISDNEQFF.

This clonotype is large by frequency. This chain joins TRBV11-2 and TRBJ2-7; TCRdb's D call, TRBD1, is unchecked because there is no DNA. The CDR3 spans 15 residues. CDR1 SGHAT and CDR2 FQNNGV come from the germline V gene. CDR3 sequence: CASSLEGGANYEQYF.

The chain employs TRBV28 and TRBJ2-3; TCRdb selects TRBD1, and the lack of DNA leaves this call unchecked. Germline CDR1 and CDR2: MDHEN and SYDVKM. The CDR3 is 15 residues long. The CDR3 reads CASSPPPGVSDTQYF.

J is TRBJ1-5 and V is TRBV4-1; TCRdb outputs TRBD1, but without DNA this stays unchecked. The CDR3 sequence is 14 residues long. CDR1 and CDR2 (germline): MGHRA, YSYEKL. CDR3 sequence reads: CASSQVRGIQPQHF.

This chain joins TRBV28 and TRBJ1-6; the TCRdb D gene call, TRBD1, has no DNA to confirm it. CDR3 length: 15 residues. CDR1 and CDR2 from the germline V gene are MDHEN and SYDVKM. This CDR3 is CASRPGGNYNSPLHF.

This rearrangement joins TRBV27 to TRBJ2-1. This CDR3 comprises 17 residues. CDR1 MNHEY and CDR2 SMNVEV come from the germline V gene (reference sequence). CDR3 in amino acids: CASSLVVGSVPYNEQFF.

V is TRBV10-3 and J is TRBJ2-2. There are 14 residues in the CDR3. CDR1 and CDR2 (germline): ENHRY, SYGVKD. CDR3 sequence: CAILSSENTGELFF.

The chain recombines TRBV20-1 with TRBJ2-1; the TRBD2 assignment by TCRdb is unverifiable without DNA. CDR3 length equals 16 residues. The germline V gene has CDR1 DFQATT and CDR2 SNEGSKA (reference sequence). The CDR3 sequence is CSAREASGATYNEQFF.

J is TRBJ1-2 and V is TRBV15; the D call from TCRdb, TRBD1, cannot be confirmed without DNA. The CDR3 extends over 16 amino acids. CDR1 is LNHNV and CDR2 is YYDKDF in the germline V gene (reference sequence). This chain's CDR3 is CATSRDQMGTNYGYTF. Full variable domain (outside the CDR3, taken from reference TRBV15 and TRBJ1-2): DAMVIQNPRYQVTQFGKPVTLSCSQTLNHNVMYWYQQKSSQAPKLLFHYYDKDFNNEADTPDNFQSRRPNTSFCFLDIRSPGLGDTAMYLCATSRDQMGTNYGYTFGSGTRLTVV.

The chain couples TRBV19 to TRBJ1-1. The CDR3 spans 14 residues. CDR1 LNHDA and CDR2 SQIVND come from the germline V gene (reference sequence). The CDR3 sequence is CASSVGRSPREAFF.

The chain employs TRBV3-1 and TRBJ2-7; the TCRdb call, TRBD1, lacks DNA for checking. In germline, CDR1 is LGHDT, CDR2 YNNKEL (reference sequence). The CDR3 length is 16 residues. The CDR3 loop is CASSQIKFPGGDEQYF.

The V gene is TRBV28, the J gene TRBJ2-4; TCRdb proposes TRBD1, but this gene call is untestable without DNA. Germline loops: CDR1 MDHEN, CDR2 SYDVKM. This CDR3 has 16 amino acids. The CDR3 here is CASSLRQGRAKNIQYF. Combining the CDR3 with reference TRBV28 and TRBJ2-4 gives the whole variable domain DVKVTQSSRYLVKRTGEKVFLECVQDMDHENMFWYRQDPGLGLRLIYFSYDVKMKEKGDIPEGYSVSREKKERFSLILESASTNQTSMYLCASSLRQGRAKNIQYFGAGTRLSVL.

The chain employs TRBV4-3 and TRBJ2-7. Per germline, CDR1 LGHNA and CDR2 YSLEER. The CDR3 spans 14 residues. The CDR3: CASSQDRDGYEQYF.

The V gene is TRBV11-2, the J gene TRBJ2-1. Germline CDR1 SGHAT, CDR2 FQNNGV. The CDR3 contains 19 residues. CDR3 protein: CASSLGELAGAYSYNEQFF.

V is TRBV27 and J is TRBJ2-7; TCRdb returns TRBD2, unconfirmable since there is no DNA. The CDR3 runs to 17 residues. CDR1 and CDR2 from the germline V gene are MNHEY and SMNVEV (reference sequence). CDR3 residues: CASRAGTSGRIGHEQYF.

CDR3 protein: CASSFGLGGGETQYF. V usage is TRBV7-2 and J usage is TRBJ2-5; the TCRdb call, TRBD2, lacks DNA for checking. The germline gives CDR1 SGHTA, CDR2 FQGNSA. The CDR3 runs to 15 residues.

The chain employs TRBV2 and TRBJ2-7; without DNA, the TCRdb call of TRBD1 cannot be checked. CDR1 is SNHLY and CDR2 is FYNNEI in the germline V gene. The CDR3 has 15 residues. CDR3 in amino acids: CASSGPGQSLYEQYF.